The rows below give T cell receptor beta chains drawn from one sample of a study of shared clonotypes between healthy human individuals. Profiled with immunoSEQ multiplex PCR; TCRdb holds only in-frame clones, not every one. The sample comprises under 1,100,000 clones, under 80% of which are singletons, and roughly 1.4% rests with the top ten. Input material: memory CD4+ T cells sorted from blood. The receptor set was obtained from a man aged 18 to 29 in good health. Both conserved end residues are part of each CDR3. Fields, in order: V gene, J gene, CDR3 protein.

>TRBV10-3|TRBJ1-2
CAISESAVVDYGYTF
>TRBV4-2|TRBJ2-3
CASSQEPGTDTQYF
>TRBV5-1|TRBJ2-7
CASSLEGLAGTEQYF
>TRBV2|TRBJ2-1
CASGTRQGSEQFF
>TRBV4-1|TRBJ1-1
CASSSTPNTEAFF
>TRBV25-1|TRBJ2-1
CASSEPQGGYNEQFF
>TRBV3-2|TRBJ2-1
CASPRALFF
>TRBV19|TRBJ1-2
CASSILWSLDGTNYGYTF
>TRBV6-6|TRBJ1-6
CASSYSTANSPLHF
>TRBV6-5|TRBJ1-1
CASSYSSANTEAFF
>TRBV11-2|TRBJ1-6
CATEDTSYNSPLHF
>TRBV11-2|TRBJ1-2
CASSSIQGAREANYGYTF
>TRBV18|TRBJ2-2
CASSPRENANTGELFF
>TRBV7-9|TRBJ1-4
CASSLGVRTNEKLFF
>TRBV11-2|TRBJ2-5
CASSLDLLGETQYF
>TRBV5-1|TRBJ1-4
CASRGQGPHATNEKLFF
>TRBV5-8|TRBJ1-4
CASSPSGATNEKLFF
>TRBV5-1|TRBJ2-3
CASSKLAVGTDTQYF
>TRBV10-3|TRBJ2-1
CAISEGGLTYNEQFF
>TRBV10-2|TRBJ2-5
CASRAGEETQYF
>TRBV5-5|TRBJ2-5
CASSQTGPQETQYF
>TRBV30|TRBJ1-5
CAWSVRAVYSNQPQHF
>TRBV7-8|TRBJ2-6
CASSYSSGANVLTF
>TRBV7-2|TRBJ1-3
CASSPGTVGQGNTIYF
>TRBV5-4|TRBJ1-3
CASSSGAYSGNTIYF
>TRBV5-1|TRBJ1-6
CASSPGTGGRSPLHF